What follows are 31 T cell receptor beta chains derived from one specimen sequenced in a study of T cells expressing NK-cell markers. TCRdb reprocessed the 5' RACE reads and reports one entry per CDR3 protein, with no DNA. The sample spans 450,000 to 600,000 distinct CDR3 sequences; the ten largest clones claim around 4%. Sequencing was carried out using blood T cells: a sorted CD56 or NKG2C T cell subset, CD4+ or CD8+ T cells, or bulk PBMC T cells (not recorded which). These receptors were collected from a man between 18 and 35 years old in good health.

The rearrangement links TRBV29-1 to TRBJ2-1; TCRdb returns TRBD1, unconfirmable since there is no DNA. Germline CDR1 and CDR2: SQVTM and ANQGSEA. CDR3 size: 12 residues. The CDR3 sequence: CTGTGLNNEQFF.

J is TRBJ1-5 and V is TRBV6-1; TCRdb returns TRBD1, unconfirmable since there is no DNA. Germline V gives CDR1 MNHNS, CDR2 SASEGT. The CDR3 spans 13 residues. CDR3 protein: CASKAGRVQPQHF.

The chain couples TRBV15 to TRBJ2-3. CDR1 is LNHNV, CDR2 YYDKDF, per germline (reference sequence). This CDR3 is 14 amino acids long. The CDR3: CATSRVVVTDTQYF.

This sequence joins TRBV24-1 and TRBJ2-5; TCRdb designates TRBD1, a call that cannot be tested without DNA. The CDR3 runs to 16 residues. CDR1 is KGHDR, CDR2 SFDVKD, per germline. CDR3 amino acids: CATSDYVGAVGETQYF.

The V and J genes are TRBV20-1 and TRBJ2-3; TCRdb picks TRBD2, but there is no DNA to check that call. CDR3 size: 15 residues. The germline gives CDR1 DFQATT, CDR2 SNEGSKA (reference sequence). CDR3 loop: CSARGLAGRSDTQYF.

The CDR3 reads CASSELADANTGELFF. V gene TRBV27 combines with J gene TRBJ2-2; lacking DNA, the TRBD2 call made by TCRdb goes unchecked. The germline gives CDR1 MNHEY, CDR2 SMNVEV (reference sequence). The CDR3 covers 16 residues.

The rearrangement uses TRBV20-1 and TRBJ2-4; the TCRdb D gene call, TRBD2, has no DNA to confirm it. CDR1 is DFQATT and CDR2 is SNEGSKA in the germline V gene (reference sequence). The CDR3 length is 14 residues. This CDR3 is CSARDPGRRDIQYF.

The chain has TRBV12-3 or TRBV12-4 and TRBJ1-5; the TCRdb call, TRBD1, lacks DNA for checking. The CDR3 consists of 13 residues. The CDR3 sequence: CASSPGPGQPQHF.

V usage is TRBV7-8 and J usage is TRBJ2-4; absent DNA, TCRdb's TRBD1 call cannot be checked. The germline CDR1 and CDR2 sequences are SGHVS and FQNEAQ. The CDR3 runs to 17 residues. CDR3 in amino acids: CASSLGRDRIAKNIQYF.

The chain recombines TRBV29-1 with TRBJ2-1; the TRBD2 assignment by TCRdb is unverifiable without DNA. Per the germline V gene, CDR1 is SQVTM and CDR2 is ANQGSEA. CDR3 length equals 15 residues. CDR3: CSVEFSSGSYNEQFF.

The rearrangement links TRBV4-1 to TRBJ2-2; no DNA is available, so the TRBD2 call from TCRdb remains unchecked. The germline V gene has CDR1 MGHRA and CDR2 YSYEKL. The CDR3 extends over 16 amino acids. This chain's CDR3 is CASSGRMAGVPGELFF.

This rearrangement joins TRBV3-1 to TRBJ2-5; TCRdb reports TRBD1, a call that lacks DNA to check it against. The CDR3 length is 14 residues. From germline, CDR1 is LGHDT and CDR2 YNNKEL (reference sequence). The CDR3 here is CASSDKGGAETQYF.

This sequence joins TRBV12-3 or TRBV12-4 and TRBJ2-2; TCRdb gives TRBD1 as the D gene, but with no DNA this cannot be confirmed. The CDR3 sequence is 16 residues long. This chain's CDR3 is CASSPPTGVFTGELFF.

The chain recombines TRBV29-1 with TRBJ2-3; TCRdb returns TRBD2, unconfirmable since there is no DNA. This CDR3 is built from 14 residues. Germline CDR1 is SQVTM and CDR2 is ANQGSEA. The CDR3 sequence is CSAAGGSITDTQYF.

The chain is built from TRBV28 and TRBJ1-2; TCRdb gives TRBD1 as the D gene, but with no DNA this cannot be confirmed. CDR1 and CDR2 (germline): MDHEN, SYDVKM. The CDR3 loop spans 14 amino acids. The CDR3 loop reads CASSSGQVVGGYTF.

The V and J genes are TRBV11-2 and TRBJ2-2; TCRdb picks TRBD1, but there is no DNA to check that call. CDR3 size: 16 residues. From germline, CDR1 is SGHAT and CDR2 FQNNGV. This CDR3 reads CASSLTTGGGTGELFF. Variable domain in full (rest from reference TRBV11-2 and TRBJ2-2): EAGVAQSPRYKIIEKRQSVAFWCNPISGHATLYWYQQILGQGPKLLIQFQNNGVVDDSQLPKDRFSAERLKGVDSTLKIQPAKLEDSAVYLCASSLTTGGGTGELFFGEGSRLTVL.

V gene TRBV5-1 combines with J gene TRBJ2-1; TCRdb proposes TRBD2, but this gene call is untestable without DNA. In germline, CDR1 is SGHRS, CDR2 YFSETQ. This CDR3 is built from 17 residues. CDR3 protein: CASSPGLAGDEIHEQFF.

The rearrangement joins TRBV7-2 to TRBJ1-2; TCRdb's D gene call, TRBD1, goes unchecked for lack of DNA. In germline, CDR1 is SGHTA, CDR2 FQGNSA. This CDR3 is built from 15 residues. The CDR3 spells CASSPPGPANYGYTF. The complete variable domain, with remaining parts taken from reference TRBV7-2 and TRBJ1-2, reads GAGVSQSPSNKVTEKGKDVELRCDPISGHTALYWYRQSLGQGLEFLIYFQGNSAPDKSGLPSDRFSAERTGGSVSTLTIQRTQQEDSAVYLCASSPPGPANYGYTFGSGTRLTVV.

The gene calls are TRBV4-2 and TRBJ2-3; TCRdb outputs TRBD2, but without DNA this stays unchecked. The CDR3 runs 15 residues. The germline CDR1 and CDR2 sequences are LGHNA and YNFKEQ. This CDR3 is CASSQEAGDPRGQYF.

This rearrangement joins TRBV7-9 to TRBJ2-1; with no DNA, the TCRdb D assignment of TRBD2 cannot be verified. The CDR3 length is 16 residues. The germline gives CDR1 SEHNR, CDR2 FQNEAQ (reference sequence). CDR3 loop: CASSHYGTSGRAKQFF.

The V and J genes are TRBV18 and TRBJ1-1; TCRdb picks TRBD1, but there is no DNA to check that call. The CDR3 extends over 16 amino acids. Germline CDR1 reads KGHSH; CDR2 reads LQKENI. CDR3 residues: CASSPGTGEMNTEAFF.

The chain links TRBV10-1 to TRBJ2-2. In germline, CDR1 is WNHNN, CDR2 SYGVQD (reference sequence). The CDR3 has 12 residues. The CDR3 is CASSEVRGELFF.

Here the CDR3 reads CASSPPGQGMGTDTQYF. The chain has TRBV18 and TRBJ2-3; the D gene TCRdb calls, TRBD1, cannot be checked with no DNA. CDR1 and CDR2 (germline): KGHSH, LQKENI. CDR3 length equals 17 residues. The variable domain in full, completed from reference TRBV18 and TRBJ2-3, reads NAGVMQNPRHLVRRRGQEARLRCSPMKGHSHVYWYRQLPEEGLKFMVYLQKENIIDESGMPKERFSAEFPKEGPSILRIQQVVRGDSAAYFCASSPPGQGMGTDTQYFGPGTRLTVL.

CDR3: CASSLAPGTITDTQYF. The J gene is TRBJ2-3, the V gene TRBV12-3 or TRBV12-4; as DNA is missing, the TRBD1 call by TCRdb cannot be tested. This CDR3 has 16 residues.

The CDR3 sequence: CAISEGTKPQHF. The chain combines TRBV10-3 with TRBJ1-5; TCRdb gives TRBD1 as the D gene, but with no DNA this cannot be confirmed. Germline V gene lookup returns CDR1 ENHRY and CDR2 SYGVKD. The CDR3 is 12 residues long.

J is TRBJ2-3 and V is TRBV28; without DNA, the TCRdb call of TRBD2 cannot be checked. The CDR3 is 15 residues long. Germline V gene data show CDR1 as MDHEN and CDR2 as SYDVKM. The CDR3 here is CASSQSGINSDTQYF.

The V gene is TRBV5-1, the J gene TRBJ1-2; absent DNA, TCRdb's TRBD1 call cannot be checked. This CDR3 contains 16 residues. Germline V lookup: CDR1 SGHRS, CDR2 YFSETQ. The CDR3 here is CASSDGGRRGSYGYTF.

The CDR3 reads CASRAPGLAQYF. This sequence joins TRBV12-3 or TRBV12-4 and TRBJ2-3; without DNA, the TCRdb call of TRBD2 cannot be checked. This CDR3 is built from 12 residues.

The chain is built from TRBV4-1 and TRBJ1-6; TCRdb's D call of TRBD1 is untestable without DNA. Germline V CDR1 and CDR2: MGHRA, YSYEKL. The CDR3 sequence is 16 residues long. CDR3 sequence: CASSQDPGSVDSPLHF.

This chain links TRBV5-6 with TRBJ2-7. From germline, CDR1 is SGHDT and CDR2 YYEEEE. The CDR3 spans 12 residues. The CDR3 sequence is CASRRSEYEQYF.

The V call is TRBV7-9, the J call TRBJ2-5. The germline V gene has CDR1 SEHNR and CDR2 FQNEAQ (reference sequence). The CDR3 extends over 11 amino acids. The CDR3 reads CAGQHQETQYF. The variable domain in full, completed from reference TRBV7-9 and TRBJ2-5, reads DTGVSQNPRHKITKRGQNVTFRCDPISEHNRLYWYRQTLGQGPEFLTYFQNEAQLEKSRLLSDRFSAERPKGSFSTLEIQRTEQGDSAMYLCAGQHQETQYFGPGTRLLVL.